This TCR beta chain came from a study of post-analysis software for immune sequencing data. Study-wide results and limits: Among four or five TRBV segments more frequent in patients than controls were TRBV5-6, TRBV5-1 and TRBV20-1.

The CDR3 spans 15 residues. From germline, CDR1 is SGHTA and CDR2 FQGTGA. The V and J ends lost 5 bases and 5 bases, in that order; junction bases with no gene match: 9. The authors incorporated unique molecular identifiers into the TCR beta cDNA libraries. TCRdb analysed the PCR reads with MiXCR anew, one entry per CDR3 protein. The sample contains about 500,000 distinct CDR3 sequences, under 55% of which appear only once. On this clonotype itself: The antigen is undetermined.

This TCR was recovered from a girl between 5 and 17 years old with multiple sclerosis. The J gene is TRBJ2-3, the V gene TRBV7-3, with 8 positions matching TRBD1. Sequencing was carried out using blood. Here the CDR3 reads CASSPSGGGEDTQYF. The CDR3 coding sequence is TGTGCCAGCAGCCCATCAGGGGGCGGAGAAGATACGCAGTATTTT.